Below are 5 T cell receptor beta chains sequenced from a single sample in a study of blood T cell repertoires in COVID-19. Produced via immunoSEQ multiplex PCR; TCRdb's table is partial and in-frame only. The data hold fewer than 250,000 clones, with approximately 86% observed a single time. The sequencing sample was made of PBMCs or T cells enriched from blood (not recorded which). The receptors stem from a woman between 45 and 60 years old with acute COVID-19.

V and J are TRBV19 and TRBJ2-3; 10 nucleotides align to TRBD2. This CDR3 has 17 residues. The V and J ends lost 7 bases and 4 bases, in that order; junction bases with no gene match: 14. Germline CDR1 LNHDA, CDR2 SQIVND (reference sequence). This CDR3 is CASTLGVSGRSPDTQYF. The CDR3 region has the DNA TGTGCCAGTACCCTGGGCGTTAGCGGGAGGTCTCCAGATACGCAGTATTTT.

This chain joins TRBV5-1 and TRBJ2-7; 11 bases fit TRBD2. Germline assignment: CDR1 SGHRS and CDR2 YFSETQ. The CDR3 is 14 residues long. The V gene end was trimmed by 5 bases and the J gene end by 3 bases; junction bases not matched to a gene: 4. CDR3 DNA sequence: TGCGCCAGCAGGAGGGGACTAGCGGACTACGAGCAGTACTTC. Its translation is CASRRGLADYEQYF. Drawing the rest from reference TRBV5-1 and TRBJ2-7, the complete variable domain is KAGVTQTPRYLIKTRGQQVTLSCSPISGHRSVSWYQQTPGQGLQFLFEYFSETQRNKGNFPGRFSGRQFSNSRSEMNVSTLELGDSALYLCASRRGLADYEQYFGPGTRLTVT.

V is TRBV4-1 and J is TRBJ2-7; 7 bases are shared with TRBD2. This CDR3 is built from 15 residues. V trimming: 0 bases; J trimming: 2 bases; junction bases outside the gene matches: 4. The germline gives CDR1 MGHRA, CDR2 YSYEKL. CDR3 DNA: TGCGCCAGCAGCCAAGATTGGAGCGGGGCCTACGAGCAGTACTTC. Translated: CASSQDWSGAYEQYF.

The chain uses TRBV18 and TRBJ2-3; 11 bases are shared with TRBD1. The trim removed 6 bases at V and 4 bases at J, leaving 12 bases unmatched. CDR1 KGHSH and CDR2 LQKENI come from the germline V gene. The CDR3 contains 17 residues. The CDR3 coding sequence is TGTGCCAGCTCTCGTCCCGGGACAGGGGGAGCCCCAGATACGCAGTATTTT. Protein product: CASSRPGTGGAPDTQYF. The full variable domain, its missing parts supplied by reference TRBV18 and TRBJ2-3, is NAGVMQNPRHLVRRRGQEARLRCSPMKGHSHVYWYRQLPEEGLKFMVYLQKENIIDESGMPKERFSAEFPKEGPSILRIQQVVRGDSAAYFCASSRPGTGGAPDTQYFGPGTRLTVL.

This clone was seen just once. The chain recombines TRBV19 with TRBJ2-7; 10 bases match TRBD1. CDR3 length: 15 amino acids. The V gene's germline CDR1 is LNHDA and CDR2 SQIVND (reference sequence). J lost 5 bases, V lost 4 bases, and 8 bases had no gene match. CDR3 coding DNA: TGTGCCAGTAGTACGCCGGGACAGGGGAAGGACGAGCAGTACTTC. This codes for CASSTPGQGKDEQYF.